What follows are 9 T cell receptor beta chains derived from one specimen sequenced in a study of blood T cell repertoires in COVID-19 (dated by TCRdb to the early 2020s). Library construction relied on the immunoSEQ multiplex PCR assay. TCRdb took over this immuneACCESS table, retaining in-frame rearrangements with V and J assigned. Such tables are incomplete; in checked studies, under half of the missing clones stem from an unresolved V gene, and the remainder is unexplained. Present in this sample are tens of thousands of clones, roughly 71% of which were seen just once. The ten largest make up roughly 27% of the sample. The sequenced sample consisted of peripheral blood. The source is a woman aged 80 or over with acute or convalescent COVID-19.

The rearrangement links TRBV10-3 to TRBJ2-2, with 15 bases fitting TRBD2. J gave up 6 bases and V 10 bases, and 12 bases lay outside the gene matches. This CDR3 region has 17 residues. Germline values: CDR1 ENHRY, CDR2 SYGVKD. The DNA of the CDR3 is TGTGCCACCGCTCGGACTAGCGGGAGGGCCGGAGCCGGGGAGCTGTTTTTT. It encodes CATARTSGRAGAGELFF.

The chain carries TRBV11-2 and TRBJ1-2; 7 bases are shared with TRBD1. The trim removed 4 bases at V and 7 bases at J, leaving 15 bases unmatched. CDR3 length: 16 amino acids. Germline V gives CDR1 SGHAT, CDR2 FQNNGV. The chain's CDR3 is CASSSRQGRDLGGYTF. The CDR3 region has the DNA TGTGCCAGCAGCTCCAGACAGGGACGGGACCTAGGTGGCTACACCTTC.

J is TRBJ1-4 and V is TRBV29-1, with D possibly being TRBD1 (6 bases). V lost 6 bases and J 2 bases, leaving 10 bases between the germline ends. Germline lookup yields CDR1 SQVTM and CDR2 ANQGSEA. This CDR3 spans 13 amino acids. CDR3 sequence (DNA): TGCAGCGTGCAGGGGACCACTAATGAAAAACTGTTTTTT. Protein sequence: CSVQGTTNEKLFF.

The chain joins TRBV10-1 to TRBJ1-6; D unresolved. The length of the CDR3 is 14 residues. CDR1 and CDR2 from the germline V gene are WNHNN and SYGVQD (reference sequence). With 0 bases removed from V and 8 bases from J, the gap between germline ends came to 8 bases. The chain's CDR3 is CASSESGRDSPLHF. As DNA, the CDR3 is TGCGCCAGCAGTGAGTCCGGGCGGGATTCACCCCTCCACTTT.

V is TRBV27 and J is TRBJ1-2; 9 positions agree with TRBD1. J gave up 3 bases and V 6 bases, and 5 bases lay outside the gene matches. From germline, CDR1 is MNHEY and CDR2 SMNVEV (reference sequence). This CDR3 comprises 14 residues. The CDR3 DNA reads TGTGCCAGCAGGAAACAGGGGGCTCACTATGGCTACACCTTC. It yields the protein CASRKQGAHYGYTF.

The chain has TRBV28 and TRBJ2-7; 9 bases match TRBD2. The CDR3 has 16 amino acids. V was pared by 2 bases and J by 3 bases, with 8 bases of the junction left unmatched. CDR1 and CDR2 from the germline V gene are MDHEN and SYDVKM. Written as DNA, the CDR3 is TGTGCCAGCAGTTTAACCCCTAGCGGGACCTACTACGAGCAGTACTTC. Protein product: CASSLTPSGTYYEQYF.

This chain uses TRBV9 with TRBJ2-1; 10 bases are shared with TRBD2. Trimming removed 0 bases from V and 3 bases from J; junction bases left unmatched: 3. Germline V lookup: CDR1 SGDLS, CDR2 YYNGEE. CDR3 length: 16 residues. CDR3 DNA: TGTGCCAGCAGCGTAGTTAGGACTAGCGGCTACAATGAGCAGTTCTTC. It translates to CASSVVRTSGYNEQFF.

The chain couples TRBV7-2 to TRBJ2-5; 9 bases match TRBD1. The germline CDR1 and CDR2 sequences are SGHTA and FQGNSA. The CDR3 is made up of 15 amino acids. Unmatched junction bases numbered 7, after V lost 3 bases and J lost 5 bases. The CDR3: CASSFRYRGHETQYF. DNA of the CDR3: TGTGCCAGCAGCTTTCGGTACAGGGGGCATGAGACCCAGTACTTC.

The chain links TRBV7-8 to TRBJ1-2; 8 positions match TRBD1. CDR3 length: 15 residues. Germline V gives CDR1 SGHVS, CDR2 FQNEAQ. The J segment lost 4 bases and the V segment lost 5 bases, leaving 9 bases of the junction unmatched. The CDR3 loop is CASSPGRGLGYGYTF. The CDR3 nucleotides read TGTGCCAGCAGCCCTGGCAGGGGGCTAGGCTATGGCTACACCTTC.